The clone carrying this T cell receptor beta chain was observed once. This sample was taken from a study of blood T cell repertoires in COVID-19. About the research overall: Acute-phase and convalescent COVID-19 samples originated in the United States, Italy and Spain. T cells, B-cell-depleted T cells, or PBMCs provided the cDNA or gDNA that served as material.

V shed 7 bases and J shed 9 bases, with 16 bases lying between them. CDR1 MNHEY and CDR2 SVGAGI come from the germline V gene. The CDR3 has 14 amino acids. Authors' methods: Estimation of nucleated cell counts relied on the amplification of reference gene primers. Generated by immunoSEQ multiplex PCR, the TCRdb table keeps only in-frame clones and is missing some. V and J calls and clone size are those listed in that table; D and trimming were worked out from the DNA. In the table there are 45,000 to 70,000 clones, around 81% of which are singletons. The genes are TRBV6-5 and TRBJ1-6; TRBD1 is a possible D gene (6 bases). The sample comprised peripheral blood. This receptor was taken from a man in his fifties or sixties with acute or convalescent COVID-19. The CDR3 DNA is TGTGCCAGCACCAGCGCAGGGGTGGGTTCACCCCTCCACTTT. This encodes CASTSAGVGSPLHF.